This T cell receptor beta chain was sequenced for a study of T-cell memory formation after mild COVID-19. Study-level results: Mainly in CM and EM were contracting CD4+ clones; CD8+ were in EMRA.

Germline CDR1 SQVTM, CDR2 ANQGSEA. The CDR3 is 12 residues long. Between the trimmed V and J ends, which lost 7 bases and 1 base, there was a span of 10 bases. Concerning this clonotype itself: The antigen remains unidentified.

TCRdb analysed the 5' RACE reads with MiXCR anew, one entry per CDR3 protein. The data hold 580,000 or so distinct CDR3 sequences, with 15% to 20% observed a single time. Sequences were obtained from PBMCs or a T cell subset sorted from them (not recorded which). The clonotype was recovered from an adult woman who had mild COVID-19 (a few samples of this study predate the infection). Cell type and time point are not known. The J gene is TRBJ1-1, the V gene TRBV29-1; D is possibly TRBD1 (6 bases). DNA for the CDR3: TGCAGCGCCAAGGACAGGAACACTGAAGCTTTCTTT. This codes for CSAKDRNTEAFF.